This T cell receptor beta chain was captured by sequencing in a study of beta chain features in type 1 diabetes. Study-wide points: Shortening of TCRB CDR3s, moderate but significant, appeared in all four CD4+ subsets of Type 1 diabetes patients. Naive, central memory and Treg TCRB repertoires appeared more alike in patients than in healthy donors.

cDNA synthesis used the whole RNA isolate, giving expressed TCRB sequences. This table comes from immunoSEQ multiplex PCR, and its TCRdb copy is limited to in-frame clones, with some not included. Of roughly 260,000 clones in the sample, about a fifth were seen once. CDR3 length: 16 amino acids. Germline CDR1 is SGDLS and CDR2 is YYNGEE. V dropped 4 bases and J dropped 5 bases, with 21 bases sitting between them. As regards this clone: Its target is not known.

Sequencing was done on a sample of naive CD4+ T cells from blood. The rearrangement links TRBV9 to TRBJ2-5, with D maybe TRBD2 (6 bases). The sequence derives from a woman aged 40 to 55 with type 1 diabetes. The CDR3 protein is CASSMGGSARWETQYF. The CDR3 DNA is TGTGCCAGCAGCATGGGGGGATCGGCACGGTGGGAGACCCAGTACTTC.